These T cell receptor beta chains were read from a single sample in a study of T cell changes during pregnancy in multiple sclerosis. TCRdb keeps only in-frame clones here, not all; method: immunoSEQ multiplex PCR. This sample has more than 60,000 clones, with 90% to 95% found just once. Specimen: peripheral blood, collected before pregnancy. These receptors were collected from a female donor with multiple sclerosis, enrolled in a pregnancy study. Both conserved end residues are trimmed from each CDR3.

j_call v_call cdr3_aa
TRBJ2-5 TRBV5-6 ASTGFRLAGGVETQY
TRBJ2-3 TRBV7-3 ASSPGGGRGALSDTQY
TRBJ1-4 TRBV2 ASSGQLDKLF
TRBJ2-1 TRBV29-1 SVARGNEQF
TRBJ2-2 TRBV7-8 ASSPGQGTRTGELF
TRBJ1-2 TRBV10-3 AISARTDYYGYT
TRBJ2-7 TRBV9 ASSAAPSSGTGNSYEQY
TRBJ1-3 TRBV18 ASQNRNSGNTIY
TRBJ1-1 TRBV9 ASSPQGIFSTEAF
TRBJ2-3 TRBV5-6 ASSIELRDTQY
TRBJ2-1 TRBV4-1 ASSQVFSGGLARAGNEQF
TRBJ2-7 TRBV6-5 ASSSPGQRYEQY
TRBJ2-1 TRBV13 ASSLGGGGVF
TRBJ2-5 TRBV18 ASQGPAGGQETQY
TRBJ2-7 TRBV5-5 ASSLGSARSYEQY
TRBJ2-2 TRBV19 ASSKGAGTGELF
TRBJ1-2 TRBV19 ASNQQGKVYGYT
TRBJ1-2 TRBV19 ASSAALRDYGYT
TRBJ1-4 TRBV19 ASISPGTEKLF
TRBJ2-3 TRBV4-2 ASSQLAGGGTDTQY
TRBJ2-3 TRBV9 ASSVGGGARDTQY
TRBJ1-2 TRBV2 ASREWGYT
TRBJ2-5 TRBV9 ASSPRLTQETQY
TRBJ2-5 TRBV29-1 SVERGAGETQY
TRBJ2-7 TRBV11-2 ASSSDRPNYEQY
TRBJ2-3 TRBV5-5 ASSFKGWGAGGDTQY
TRBJ1-2 TRBV30 AWSARVPGGYT
TRBJ1-2 TRBV19 ASSPLAGWANYGYT
TRBJ1-2 TRBV4-3 ASSQDASGIYGYT
TRBJ1-2 TRBV5-4 ASSPRQGSYGYT
TRBJ1-2 TRBV30 AWSPGFT
TRBJ1-4 TRBV19 ASSLTTARGGLF
TRBJ1-2 TRBV5-6 ASSFDRQIFYGYT
TRBJ2-3 TRBV15 ATSSGVSTDTQY
TRBJ1-3 TRBV6-5 ASGRTGTGNTIY
TRBJ2-6 TRBV19 ASSIYYGANVLT
TRBJ2-7 TRBV2 ASSRGGLAGENEQY
TRBJ1-2 TRBV7-2 ASSPVQGTPFGYT
TRBJ1-5 TRBV5-4 ASSLGQGRNQPQH